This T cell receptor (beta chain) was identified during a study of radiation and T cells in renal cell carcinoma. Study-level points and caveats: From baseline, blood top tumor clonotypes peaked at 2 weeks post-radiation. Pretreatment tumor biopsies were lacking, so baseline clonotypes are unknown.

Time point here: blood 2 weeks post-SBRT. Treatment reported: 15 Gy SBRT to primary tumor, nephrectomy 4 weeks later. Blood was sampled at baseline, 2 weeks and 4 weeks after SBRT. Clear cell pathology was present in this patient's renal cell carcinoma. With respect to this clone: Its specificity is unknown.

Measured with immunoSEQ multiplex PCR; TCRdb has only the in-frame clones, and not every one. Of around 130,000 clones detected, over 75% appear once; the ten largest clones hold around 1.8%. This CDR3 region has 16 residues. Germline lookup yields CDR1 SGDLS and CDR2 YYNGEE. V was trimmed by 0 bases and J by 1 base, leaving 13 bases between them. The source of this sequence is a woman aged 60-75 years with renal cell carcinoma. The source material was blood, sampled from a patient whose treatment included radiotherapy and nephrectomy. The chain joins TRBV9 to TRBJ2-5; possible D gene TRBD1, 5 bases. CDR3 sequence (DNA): TGTGCCAGCAGCGTAGATGTTGGGGCAGCCCAAGAGACCCAGTACTTC. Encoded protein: CASSVDVGAAQETQYF.